Listed here are 23 T cell receptor beta chains from one sample, sequenced in a study of early T cells in non-severe SARS-CoV-2 infection. TCRdb analysed the 5' RACE reads with MiXCR anew, one entry per CDR3 protein. The table shows about 80,000 distinct CDR3 sequences, with roughly 5.7% occurring only once. Sequenced input: whole blood. The origin of the receptors is an adult who was a healthcare worker with PCR-confirmed SARS-CoV-2 infection or an uninfected control (not recorded which).

This clonotype was counted ten times or more. This sequence joins TRBV7-2 and TRBJ2-3; TRBD2 matches at 10 bases. The CDR3 is made up of 15 amino acids. Unmatched junction bases numbered 6, after V lost 0 bases and J lost 9 bases. Germline V gene lookup returns CDR1 SGHTA and CDR2 FQGNSA. CDR3 coding DNA: TGTGCCAGCAGCTTAGCGTCTAGCGGGAGCCCGACGCAGTATTTT. Translating gives CASSLASSGSPTQYF.

This clonotype came up a few times. The rearrangement joins TRBV20-1 to TRBJ2-3, with TRBD2 matching 9 bases. In germline, CDR1 is DFQATT, CDR2 SNEGSKA (reference sequence). The CDR3 has 13 residues. V lost 7 bases to trimming and J lost 8 bases; unmatched junction nucleotides: 10. CDR3 coding DNA: TGCAGTGTGCGGGGGGGTCCCGGAGGTACGCAGTATTTT. This encodes CSVRGGPGGTQYF.

The chain joins TRBV7-2 to TRBJ2-7, with a weak D call TRBD1 (5 bases). Trimming shortened V by 0 bases and J by 4 bases, and 10 bases separated the two germline ends. Germline CDR1 SGHTA, CDR2 FQGNSA. This CDR3 is built from 14 residues. The CDR3 here is CASSLASGLYEQYF. In DNA form, the CDR3 reads TGTGCCAGCAGCTTAGCGTCAGGGTTGTACGAGCAGTACTTC.

The chain uses TRBV5-6 and TRBJ1-1, with unresolved D. The V gene lost 0 bases and the J gene lost 1 base, with 10 bases spanning the gap. The CDR3 spans 15 residues. The germline V gene encodes CDR1 SGHDT and CDR2 YYEEEE. This chain's CDR3 is CASSLVASTNTEAFF. The CDR3 DNA reads as TGTGCCAGCAGCTTGGTAGCAAGCACGAACACTGAAGCTTTCTTT.

The rearrangement links TRBV15 to TRBJ2-1; possible D gene TRBD2, 5 bases. V shed 0 bases and J shed 9 bases, with 9 bases lying between them. Germline lookup yields CDR1 LNHNV and CDR2 YYDKDF (reference sequence). CDR3 length: 13 residues. The chain's CDR3 is CATSRDEGAEQFF. In DNA, the CDR3 is TGTGCCACCAGCAGAGATGAGGGAGCTGAGCAGTTCTTC.

This chain uses TRBV5-1 with TRBJ1-6; 10 bases map to TRBD1. This CDR3 has 15 amino acids. The V gene's germline CDR1 is SGHRS and CDR2 YFSETQ. V trimming: 4 bases; J trimming: 7 bases; junction bases outside the gene matches: 5. CDR3 sequence reads: CASSHAGQGNSPLHF. CDR3 bases: TGCGCCAGCAGCCACGCGGGACAGGGGAATTCACCCCTCCACTTT.

This clonotype turned up a few times. The CDR3 DNA follows: TGTGCCAGCAGGGACAGGGGAAGGAACACTGAAGCTTTCTTT. Encoded protein: CASRDRGRNTEAFF. This chain joins TRBV2 and TRBJ1-1; 9 bases line up with TRBD1. The germline V gene has CDR1 SNHLY and CDR2 FYNNEI. This CDR3 contains 14 residues. Trimming at V came to 6 bases and at J to 1 base, leaving 3 bases not matched to a gene. The full variable domain, rest sourced from reference TRBV2 and TRBJ1-1, is EPEVTQTPSHQVTQMGQEVILRCVPISNHLYFYWYRQILGQKVEFLVSFYNNEISEKSEIFDDQFSVERPDGSNFTLKIRSTKLEDSAMYFCASRDRGRNTEAFFGQGTRLTVV.

Only a few counts were recorded for this clonotype. The CDR3 loop reads CASSPEFGNTIYF. The DNA of the CDR3 is TGTGCCAGCTCACCAGAGTTTGGAAACACCATATATTTT. The rearrangement uses TRBV18 and TRBJ1-3; no clear D. CDR3 length equals 13 residues. CDR1 is KGHSH and CDR2 is LQKENI in the germline V gene. V was clipped by 2 bases and J by 3 bases, with 5 bases between them.

The J gene is TRBJ1-6, the V gene TRBV6-1; a possible D gene is TRBD1 (5 bases). Trimming cost V 6 bases and J 7 bases, with 10 bases left between them. CDR3 size: 13 residues. The germline gives CDR1 MNHNS, CDR2 SASEGT. DNA of the CDR3: TGTGCCAGCAGCCCGACAGAGAATTCACCCCTCCACTTT. Encoded protein: CASSPTENSPLHF.

This clonotype was seen at least ten times. V gene TRBV4-2 combines with J gene TRBJ1-4; possible D gene TRBD1, 5 bases. The CDR3 extends over 15 amino acids. V was cut by 2 bases and J by 7 bases, with 14 bases left in between. Germline CDR1 LGHNA, CDR2 YNFKEQ. As DNA, the CDR3 is TGTGCCAGCAGCCAAAGTTTTCAGGGTGGTGAAAAACTGTTTTTT. Translation gives CASSQSFQGGEKLFF.

Here the CDR3 reads CASSLWGATAPDTQYF. The CDR3 DNA reads TGTGCCAGCAGTTTATGGGGGGCCACAGCCCCGGATACGCAGTATTTT. The chain uses TRBV28 and TRBJ2-3, with D possibly being TRBD1 (6 bases). This CDR3 comprises 16 residues. V gave up 0 bases and J gave up 6 bases, with 16 bases separating them. Germline V lookup: CDR1 MDHEN, CDR2 SYDVKM. Using reference TRBV28 and TRBJ2-3 for the parts outside the CDR3, the full variable domain is DVKVTQSSRYLVKRTGEKVFLECVQDMDHENMFWYRQDPGLGLRLIYFSYDVKMKEKGDIPEGYSVSREKKERFSLILESASTNQTSMYLCASSLWGATAPDTQYFGPGTRLTVL.

The chain employs TRBV4-3 and TRBJ2-3, with D possibly matching TRBD2 (6 bases). The CDR3 is 15 amino acids. CDR1 LGHNA and CDR2 YSLEER come from the germline V gene. Deletions cut 4 bases from V and 6 bases from J, with 17 bases between. CDR3 sequence: CASSPLSGGADTQYF. CDR3 bases: TGCGCCAGCAGCCCCCTTTCCGGGGGTGCCGATACGCAGTATTTT.

This clonotype was seen many times. V gene TRBV4-2 combines with J gene TRBJ2-1; 7 positions match TRBD2. Trimming took 0 bases from V and 5 from J; bases not matched to a gene: 1. There are 14 residues in the CDR3. Germline values: CDR1 LGHNA, CDR2 YNFKEQ. The CDR3 protein is CASSQEGTNNEQFF. CDR3 nucleotide sequence: TGTGCCAGCAGCCAAGAGGGGACTAACAATGAGCAGTTCTTC.

Only a few counts were recorded for this clonotype. The chain combines TRBV7-2 with TRBJ2-5; D is unresolved. Germline CDR1 is SGHTA and CDR2 is FQGNSA. Deletions cut 0 bases from V and 2 bases from J, with 10 bases between. The CDR3 sequence is 15 residues long. The DNA for the CDR3 is TGTGCCAGCAGCTTAGCGCCCCGGGTACAAGAGACCCAGTACTTC. As protein: CASSLAPRVQETQYF.

This clonotype was counted ten times or more. The chain has TRBV20-1 and TRBJ2-7, with D perhaps TRBD2 (6 bases). This CDR3 region has 14 residues. Deletions cut 1 base from V and 1 base from J, with 11 bases between. Germline loops: CDR1 DFQATT, CDR2 SNEGSKA (reference sequence). CDR3 DNA sequence: TGCAGTGCTAGAGTTAGCGGCACTTCCTACGAGCAGTACTTC. Its translation: CSARVSGTSYEQYF.

In this sample, this clonotype turned up many times. The chain employs TRBV5-1 and TRBJ2-5; tentatively, D is TRBD1 or TRBD2 (5 bases each). The CDR3 consists of 14 residues. V was shortened by 0 bases and J by 3 bases, with 9 bases between the two germline ends. The germline V gene has CDR1 SGHRS and CDR2 YFSETQ. The CDR3 spells CASSLDRGEETQYF. The DNA of the CDR3 is TGCGCCAGCAGCTTGGATAGGGGAGAAGAGACCCAGTACTTC.

This clonotype has more than one count but fewer than ten. This chain links TRBV3-1 with TRBJ1-1, with D possibly matching TRBD1 (6 bases). Trimming pared 2 bases from V and 8 bases from J, leaving 18 bases between. Germline V gene data show CDR1 as LGHDT and CDR2 as YNNKEL (reference sequence). The CDR3 spans 15 residues. The CDR3 here is CASSQRLNRAGEAFF. The CDR3 DNA follows: TGTGCCAGCAGCCAAAGACTCAACAGGGCAGGAGAAGCTTTCTTT.

The V call is TRBV21-1, the J call TRBJ2-2; the D call of TRBD1 is as the table states it, not checked on the DNA. TRBV21-1 represents a pseudogene. This CDR3 is 18 amino acids long. In nucleotides, the CDR3 is TGTGCCAGCAGCACAAGACAGGGGTCCTCACCGAACACCGGGGAGCTGTTTTTT. It yields the protein CASSTRQGSSPNTGELFF.

This clonotype was seen a handful of times. J is TRBJ1-4 and V is TRBV28; TRBD1 matches 8 bases. Germline V gives CDR1 MDHEN, CDR2 SYDVKM. CDR3 length: 12 amino acids. V lost 5 bases to trimming and J lost 13 bases; unmatched junction nucleotides: 6. The CDR3 loop reads CASSASQGGLFF. CDR3 nucleotides: TGTGCCAGCAGTGCCTCACAGGGGGGACTGTTTTTT.

The chain combines TRBV20-1 with TRBJ2-7, with D possibly being TRBD2 (5 bases). Between the trimmed V and J ends, which lost 5 bases and 4 bases, there was a span of 9 bases. The CDR3 has 11 amino acids. Per the germline V gene, CDR1 is DFQATT and CDR2 is SNEGSKA (reference sequence). CDR3 region: CSARTPYEQYF. In DNA form, the CDR3 reads TGCAGTGCTCGGACTCCTTACGAGCAGTACTTC.

This clonotype was detected a few times. The chain joins TRBV19 to TRBJ2-1; 9 nucleotides match TRBD2. Losses at the gene ends were 7 bases for V and 2 bases for J; bases not matched to a gene: 12. CDR3 length: 17 amino acids. Germline CDR1 is LNHDA and CDR2 is SQIVND (reference sequence). This CDR3 is CASKNSASGVTYNEQFF. The CDR3 bases are TGTGCCAGTAAAAACTCGGCTAGCGGGGTGACCTACAATGAGCAGTTCTTC.

The table lists this clonotype with many counts. The chain combines TRBV7-6 with TRBJ2-5; D possibly corresponds to TRBD2 (5 bases). Trimming pared 5 bases from V and 0 bases from J, leaving 13 bases between. This CDR3 comprises 15 residues. Looked up from germline, CDR1 is SGHVS and CDR2 is FNYEAQ. The CDR3 nucleotides are TGTGCCAGCAGCATCGGACTCGTGTACCAAGAGACCCAGTACTTC. Protein product: CASSIGLVYQETQYF.

Ten or more counts support this clonotype. The rearrangement joins TRBV7-2 to TRBJ2-5; D is unclear. The germline CDR1 and CDR2 sequences are SGHTA and FQGNSA. This CDR3 region has 15 residues. V dropped 0 bases and J dropped 1 base, with 9 bases sitting between them. CDR3: CASSLASWPQETQYF. The CDR3, as DNA: TGTGCCAGCAGCTTAGCGAGCTGGCCCCAAGAGACCCAGTACTTC.